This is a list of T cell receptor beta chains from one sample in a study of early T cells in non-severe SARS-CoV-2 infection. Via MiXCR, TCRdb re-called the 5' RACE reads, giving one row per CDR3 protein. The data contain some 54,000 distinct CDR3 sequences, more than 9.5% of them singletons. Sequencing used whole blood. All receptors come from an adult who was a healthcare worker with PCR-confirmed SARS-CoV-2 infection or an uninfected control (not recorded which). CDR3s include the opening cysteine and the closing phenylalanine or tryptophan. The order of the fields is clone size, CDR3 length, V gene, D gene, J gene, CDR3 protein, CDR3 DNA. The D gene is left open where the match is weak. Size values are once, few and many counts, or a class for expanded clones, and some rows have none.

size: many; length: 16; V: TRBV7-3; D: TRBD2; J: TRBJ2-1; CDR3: CASTPFGLAAYNEQFF; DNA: TGTGCCAGCACCCCCTTCGGGCTAGCGGCTTACAATGAGCAGTTCTTC
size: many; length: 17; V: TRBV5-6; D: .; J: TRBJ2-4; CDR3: CASKGRGLGLAKNIQYF; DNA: TGTGCCAGTAAGGGTAGAGGCCTGGGGTTAGCCAAAAACATTCAGTACTTC
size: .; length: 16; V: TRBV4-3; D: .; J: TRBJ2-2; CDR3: CASSQGPGDSTGELFF; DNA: TGCGCCAGCAGCCAAGGGCCAGGGGATTCAACCGGGGAGCTGTTTTTT
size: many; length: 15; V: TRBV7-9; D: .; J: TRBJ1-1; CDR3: CASSLNIGPNTEAFF; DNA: TGTGCCAGCAGCTTAAACATTGGGCCGAACACTGAAGCTTTCTTT
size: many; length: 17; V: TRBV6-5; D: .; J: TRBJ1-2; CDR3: CASSYRMFGEYNYGYTF; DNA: TGTGCCAGCAGTTACAGGATGTTTGGCGAGTATAACTATGGCTACACCTTC
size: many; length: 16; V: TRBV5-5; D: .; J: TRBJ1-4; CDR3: CASRVGMTYREEKLFF; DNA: TGTGCCAGCAGAGTGGGTATGACATACAGGGAGGAAAAACTGTTTTTT
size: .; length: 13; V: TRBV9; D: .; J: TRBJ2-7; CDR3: CASSVDSGYEQYF; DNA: TGTGCCAGCAGCGTAGACAGTGGATACGAGCAGTACTTC
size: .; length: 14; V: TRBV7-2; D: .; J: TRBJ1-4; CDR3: CASSPIGDGEKLFF; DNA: TGTGCCAGCAGCCCCATAGGGGATGGAGAAAAACTGTTTTTT
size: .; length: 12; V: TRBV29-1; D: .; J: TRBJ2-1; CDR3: CSVIYRGNEQFF; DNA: TGCAGCGTTATTTACCGAGGAAATGAGCAGTTCTTC
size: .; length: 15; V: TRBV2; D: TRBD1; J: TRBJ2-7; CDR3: CASSPGTADLREQYF; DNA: TGTGCCAGCAGTCCCGGGACAGCCGACCTTCGCGAGCAGTACTTC